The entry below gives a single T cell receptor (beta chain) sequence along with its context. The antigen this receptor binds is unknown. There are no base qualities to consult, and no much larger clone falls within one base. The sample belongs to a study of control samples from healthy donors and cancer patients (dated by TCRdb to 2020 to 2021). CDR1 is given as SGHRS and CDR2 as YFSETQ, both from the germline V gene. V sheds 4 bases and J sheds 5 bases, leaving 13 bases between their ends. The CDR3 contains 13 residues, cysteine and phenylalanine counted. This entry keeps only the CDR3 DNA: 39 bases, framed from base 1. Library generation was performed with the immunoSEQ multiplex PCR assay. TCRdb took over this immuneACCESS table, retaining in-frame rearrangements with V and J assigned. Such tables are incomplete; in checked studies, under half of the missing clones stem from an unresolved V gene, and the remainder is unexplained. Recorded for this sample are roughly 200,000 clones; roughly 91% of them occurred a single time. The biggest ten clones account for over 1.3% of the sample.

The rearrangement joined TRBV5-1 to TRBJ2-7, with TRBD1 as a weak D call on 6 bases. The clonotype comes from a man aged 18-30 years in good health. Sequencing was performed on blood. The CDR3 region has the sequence CASSRPGANEQYF. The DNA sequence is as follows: TGCGCCAGCAGCCGGCCAGGGGCCAACGAGCAGTACTTC.